One and the same sample provided the 8 T cell receptor beta chains below, sequenced in a study of early T cells in non-severe SARS-CoV-2 infection. TCRdb itself ran the 5' RACE reads through MiXCR, one entry per CDR3 protein. The repertoire holds about 69,000 distinct CDR3 sequences, with about an eighth as singletons. Sequencing input: whole blood. These receptors originate from an adult who was a healthcare worker with PCR-confirmed SARS-CoV-2 infection or an uninfected control (not recorded which).

V usage is TRBV7-8 and J usage is TRBJ2-1; 7 positions match TRBD2. The CDR3 is 15 residues long. V lost 2 bases, J lost 9 bases, and 10 bases stayed unmatched. The V gene's germline CDR1 is SGHVS and CDR2 FQNEAQ. The CDR3 here is CASSLRGGRDGEQFF. Written as DNA, the CDR3 is TGTGCCAGCAGCTTACGCGGTGGGAGGGACGGTGAGCAGTTCTTC.

This clonotype occurred many times. The V call is TRBV5-1, the J call TRBJ1-4; D gene unclear. V was pared by 3 bases and J by 4 bases, with 7 bases between. Germline CDR1 SGHRS, CDR2 YFSETQ. The CDR3 is 13 residues long. The CDR3 nucleotides are TGCGCCAGCAGCTCGGACGGTAATGAAAAACTGTTTTTT. This gives the protein CASSSDGNEKLFF.

A few counts support this clonotype. The V gene is TRBV9, the J gene TRBJ1-5, with a possible D match to TRBD1 (5 bases). CDR1 SGDLS and CDR2 YYNGEE come from the germline V gene. This CDR3 spans 14 amino acids. Trimming pared 2 bases from V and 5 bases from J, leaving 11 bases between. The CDR3, as DNA: TGTGCCAGCAGCGTGGGCAGGGCACATCAGCCCCAGCATTTT. It specifies CASSVGRAHQPQHF.

The chain links TRBV5-1 to TRBJ2-5, with D maybe TRBD1 (5 bases). V lost 0 bases, J lost 2 bases, and 8 bases lay in between. Germline V gives CDR1 SGHRS, CDR2 YFSETQ. The CDR3 has 14 residues. CDR3 sequence: CASSLETAQETQYF. CDR3 nucleotides: TGCGCCAGCAGCTTGGAGACAGCACAAGAGACCCAGTACTTC.

This clonotype was observed at least ten times. The rearrangement joins TRBV25-1 to TRBJ2-1, with 14 bases aligning to TRBD2. The germline V gene encodes CDR1 MGHDK and CDR2 SYGVNS. The J segment lost 8 bases and the V segment lost 6 bases, leaving 3 bases of the junction unmatched. CDR3 size: 14 residues. CDR3 residues: CASSGTSGSDEQFF. The DNA of the CDR3 is TGTGCCAGCAGCGGGACTAGCGGGAGCGATGAGCAGTTCTTC.

The CDR3 protein is CASRPGLAEETQYF. The CDR3, as DNA: TGTGCCAGCAGACCGGGACTAGCAGAAGAGACCCAGTACTTC. The chain is built from TRBV7-9 and TRBJ2-5; the match to TRBD2 covers 9 bases. This CDR3 region has 14 residues. Germline V lookup: CDR1 SEHNR, CDR2 FQNEAQ (reference sequence). V lost 6 bases to trimming and J lost 3 bases; unmatched junction nucleotides: 5.

This clonotype occurred a few times. V usage is TRBV3-1 and J usage is TRBJ2-1; no reliable D call. The CDR3 loop spans 13 amino acids. V was pared by 0 bases and J by 9 bases, with 9 bases between. Germline CDR1 reads LGHDT; CDR2 reads YNNKEL (reference sequence). The CDR3 DNA follows: TGTGCCAGCAGCCAAGAGTTGCGGAGTGAGCAGTTCTTC. It yields the protein CASSQELRSEQFF.

This clonotype was recorded at least ten times. This rearrangement joins TRBV20-1 to TRBJ1-5; a weak D match, TRBD1 (6 bases). The germline V and J ends were trimmed by 3 bases and 7 bases, with 13 bases remaining between them. CDR1 and CDR2 from the germline V gene are DFQATT and SNEGSKA (reference sequence). The CDR3 totals 13 residues. For the CDR3, the DNA is TGCAGTGCTAGTATGGGGGCGGGGCAGCCCCAGCATTTT. Its translation: CSASMGAGQPQHF.